This T cell receptor (beta chain) was observed in a study of T-cell memory formation after mild COVID-19. Study outcomes and limitations: The study detected some responding clones in pre-infection memory, suggesting cross-reactive memory joined.

Researchers used 5'RACE with constant-segment primers to make TCR alpha and TCR beta cDNA libraries that carry sample barcodes and UMIs. TCRdb analysed the 5' RACE reads with MiXCR anew, one entry per CDR3 protein. The table includes approximately 300,000 distinct CDR3 sequences, approximately 15% detected once. There are a few counts of this clonotype. Antigen specificity is unknown. Germline CDR1 SGHRS, CDR2 YFSETQ. Trimming pared 4 bases from V and 0 bases from J, leaving 11 bases between. The CDR3 spans 15 residues. Sequenced material: PBMCs or a T cell subset sorted from them (not recorded which). V and J are TRBV5-1 and TRBJ1-3; a possible D gene is TRBD1 (6 bases). This receptor was identified in a man aged 18 to 30 who had mild COVID-19 (a few samples of this study predate the infection). Cell type and time point are not known. The CDR3 region is CASSLQGFSGNTIYF. As DNA, the CDR3 is TGCGCCAGCAGCCTCCAGGGGTTCTCTGGAAACACCATATATTTT.